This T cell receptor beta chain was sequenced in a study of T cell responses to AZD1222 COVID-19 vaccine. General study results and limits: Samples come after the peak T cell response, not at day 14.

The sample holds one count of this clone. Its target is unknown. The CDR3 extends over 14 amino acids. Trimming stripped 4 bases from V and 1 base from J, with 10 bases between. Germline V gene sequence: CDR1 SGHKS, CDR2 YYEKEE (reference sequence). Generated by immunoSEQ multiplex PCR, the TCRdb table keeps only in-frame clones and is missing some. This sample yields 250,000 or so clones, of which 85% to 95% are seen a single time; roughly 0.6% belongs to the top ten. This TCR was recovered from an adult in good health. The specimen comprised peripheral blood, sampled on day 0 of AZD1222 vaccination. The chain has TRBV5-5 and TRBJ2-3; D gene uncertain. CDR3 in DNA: TGTGCCAGCAGCCTTGACTGGGGCACAGATACGCAGTATTTT. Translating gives CASSLDWGTDTQYF.